This TCR beta chain was recovered during a study of shared clonotypes between healthy human individuals. Clones were read by immunoSEQ multiplex PCR, and TCRdb kept only the in-frame ones, dropping some. Of roughly 2.2 million clones in the sample, 90% to 95% are singletons; the top ten hold under 0.45%. The authors divided CD4+ cells into CD45RA+ naive and CD45RA-negative memory subsets. Trimming removed 4 bases at V and 4 bases at J, with 13 bases between. Per the germline V gene, CDR1 is LNHDA and CDR2 is SQIVND (reference sequence). The CDR3 extends over 14 amino acids. The chain joins TRBV19 to TRBJ1-2; possibly TRBD1 for D (5 bases). The sample comprised naive CD4+ T cells from PBMCs. Subset here: CD45RA+ positively selected. The source of this sequence is a man aged 18 to 29 in good health. Some clones in this sample may be carry-over from other donors' samples. CDR3 loop: CASSTTQGFYGYTF. The CDR3 bases are TGTGCCAGTAGTACCACTCAGGGATTCTATGGCTACACCTTC. The full variable domain, in which reference TRBV19 and TRBJ1-2 provide the parts outside the CDR3, is DGGITQSPKYLFRKEGQNVTLSCEQNLNHDAMYWYRQDPGQGLRLIYYSQIVNDFQKGDIAEGYSVSREKKESFPLTVTSAQKNPTAFYLCASSTTQGFYGYTFGSGTRLTVV.